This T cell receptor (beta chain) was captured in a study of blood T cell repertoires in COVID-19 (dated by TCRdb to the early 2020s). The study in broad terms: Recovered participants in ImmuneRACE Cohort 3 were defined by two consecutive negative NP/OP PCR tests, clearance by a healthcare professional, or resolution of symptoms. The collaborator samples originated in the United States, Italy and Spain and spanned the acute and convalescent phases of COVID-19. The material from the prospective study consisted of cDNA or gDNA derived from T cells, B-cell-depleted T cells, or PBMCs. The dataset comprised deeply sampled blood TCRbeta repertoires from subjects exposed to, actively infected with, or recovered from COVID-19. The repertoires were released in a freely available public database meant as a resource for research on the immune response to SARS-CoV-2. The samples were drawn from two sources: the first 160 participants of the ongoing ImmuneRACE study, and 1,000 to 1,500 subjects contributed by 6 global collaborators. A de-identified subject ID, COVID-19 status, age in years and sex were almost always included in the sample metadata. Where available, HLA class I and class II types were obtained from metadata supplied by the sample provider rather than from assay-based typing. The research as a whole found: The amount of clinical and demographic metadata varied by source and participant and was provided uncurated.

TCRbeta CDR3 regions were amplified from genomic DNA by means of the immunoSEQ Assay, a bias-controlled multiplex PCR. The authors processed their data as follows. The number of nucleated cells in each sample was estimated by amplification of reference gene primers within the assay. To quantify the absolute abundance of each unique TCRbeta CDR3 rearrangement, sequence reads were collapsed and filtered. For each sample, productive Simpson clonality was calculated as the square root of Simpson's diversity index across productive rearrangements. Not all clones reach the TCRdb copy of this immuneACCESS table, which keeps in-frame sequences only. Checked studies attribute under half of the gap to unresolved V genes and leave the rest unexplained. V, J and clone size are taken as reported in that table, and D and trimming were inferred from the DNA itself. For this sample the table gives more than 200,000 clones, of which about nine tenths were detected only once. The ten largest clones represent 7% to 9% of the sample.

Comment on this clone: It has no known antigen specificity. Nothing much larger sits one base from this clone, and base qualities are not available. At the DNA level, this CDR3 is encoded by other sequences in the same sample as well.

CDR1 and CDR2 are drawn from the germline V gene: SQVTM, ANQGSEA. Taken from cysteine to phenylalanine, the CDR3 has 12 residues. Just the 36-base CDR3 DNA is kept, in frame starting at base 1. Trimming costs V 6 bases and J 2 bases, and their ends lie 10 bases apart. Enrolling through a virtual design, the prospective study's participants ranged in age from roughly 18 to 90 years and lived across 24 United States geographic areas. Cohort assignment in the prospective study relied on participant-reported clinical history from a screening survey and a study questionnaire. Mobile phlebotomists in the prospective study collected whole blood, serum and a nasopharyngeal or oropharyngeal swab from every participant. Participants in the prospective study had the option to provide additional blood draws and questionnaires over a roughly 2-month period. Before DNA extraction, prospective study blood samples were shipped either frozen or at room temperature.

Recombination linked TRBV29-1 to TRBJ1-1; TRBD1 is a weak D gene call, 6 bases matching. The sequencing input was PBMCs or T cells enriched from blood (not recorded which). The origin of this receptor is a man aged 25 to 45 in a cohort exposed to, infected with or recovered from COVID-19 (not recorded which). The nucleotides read TGCAGCGTGGGACAACCTAACACTGAAGCTTTCTTT. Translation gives CSVGQPNTEAFF.